These 13 T cell receptor beta chains were all obtained from the same sample, sequenced in a study of T-cell reconstitution after alpha-beta-depleted transplantation in children. It was with unique molecular identifiers that the TCRbeta library was prepared. Via MiXCR, TCRdb re-called the PCR reads, giving one row per CDR3 protein. The sample lists around 250,000 distinct CDR3 sequences, almost 10% occurring once. This specimen consisted of PBMCs from the stem cell graft donor, obtained from the stem cell graft. The receptors come from a human donor who donated a stem cell graft to a child with SCID.

This clonotype was recorded a few times. The rearrangement joins TRBV7-8 to TRBJ1-2, with D unclear. The CDR3 is made up of 14 amino acids. Trimming cost V 5 bases and J 3 bases, with 13 bases left between them. Germline CDR1 SGHVS, CDR2 FQNEAQ. As DNA, the CDR3 is TGTGCCAGCAGCCCCCGGGAAGGACACTATGGCTACACCTTC. Encoded protein: CASSPREGHYGYTF. Variable domain in full (rest from reference TRBV7-8 and TRBJ1-2): GAGVSQSPRYKVAKRGQDVALRCDPISGHVSLFWYQQALGQGPEFLTYFQNEAQLDKSGLPSDRFFAERPEGSVSTLKIQRTQQEDSAVYLCASSPREGHYGYTFGSGTRLTVV.

The sample holds a few counts of this clonotype. J is TRBJ1-1 and V is TRBV29-1; D gene ambiguous. This CDR3 spans 14 amino acids. With 5 bases removed from V and 0 bases from J, the gap between germline ends came to 13 bases. The germline gives CDR1 SQVTM, CDR2 ANQGSEA. CDR3 protein: CSVSRVGLNTEAFF. DNA of the CDR3: TGCAGCGTTTCCCGGGTGGGCCTGAACACTGAAGCTTTCTTT.

This clonotype was detected ten times or more. This chain joins TRBV10-3 and TRBJ2-3, with no clear D. Germline assignment: CDR1 ENHRY and CDR2 SYGVKD. The V end was cut by 2 bases, the J end by 0 bases, with 6 bases between. CDR3 length equals 14 residues. The chain's CDR3 is CAISEVGSTDTQYF. The CDR3 DNA follows: TGTGCCATCAGTGAGGTTGGAAGCACAGATACGCAGTATTTT.

The sample holds many counts of this clonotype. The chain couples TRBV12-3 or TRBV12-4 to TRBJ2-1; D is unclear. V shed 0 bases and J shed 7 bases, with 10 bases lying between them. CDR3 length: 14 amino acids. This CDR3 reads CASSLAVIINEQFF. CDR3 coding DNA: TGTGCCAGCAGTTTAGCGGTTATAATAAATGAGCAGTTCTTC.

This clonotype showed up just a few times. This sequence joins TRBV5-1 and TRBJ2-7, with D possibly TRBD1 on 6 matching bases. The germline V gene encodes CDR1 SGHRS and CDR2 YFSETQ. The V and J ends lost 3 bases and 4 bases respectively, with 14 bases between them. There are 14 residues in the CDR3. DNA for the CDR3: TGCGCCAGCAGCTCCAACAGGGTTCTGTACGAGCAGTACTTC. It yields the protein CASSSNRVLYEQYF.

V usage is TRBV12-3 or TRBV12-4 and J usage is TRBJ2-7; TRBD1 matches at 7 bases. With 6 bases clipped from V and 2 bases from J, the junction kept 10 bases outside the gene matches. The CDR3 totals 15 residues. CDR3 residues: CASSFEQGTTYEQYF. CDR3 bases: TGTGCCAGCAGCTTTGAACAGGGGACAACCTACGAGCAGTACTTC.

This chain links TRBV6-5 with TRBJ1-2, with 9 bases that match TRBD1. This CDR3 is 14 amino acids long. Looked up from germline, CDR1 is MNHEY and CDR2 is SVGAGI. V lost 0 bases and J lost 6; bases outside the gene matches: 2. The CDR3 region has the DNA TGTGCCAGCAGTTACTCTGGACAGGGGAATGGCTACACCTTC. Amino acids: CASSYSGQGNGYTF.

This clonotype showed up many times. The gene calls are TRBV5-1 and TRBJ2-3; a weak D match, TRBD1 (5 bases). Germline CDR1 and CDR2: SGHRS and YFSETQ. This CDR3 contains 15 residues. V was trimmed by 5 bases and J by 0 bases, leaving 13 bases between them. CDR3 protein: CASRVSAGSTDTQYF. The CDR3 DNA reads TGCGCCAGCAGAGTTTCCGCAGGGAGCACAGATACGCAGTATTTT.

This clonotype has more than one count but fewer than ten. The rearrangement joins TRBV27 to TRBJ1-2, with unresolved D. The V end was cut by 5 bases, the J end by 6 bases, with 7 bases between. The CDR3 is made up of 11 amino acids. Germline CDR1 is MNHEY and CDR2 is SMNVEV (reference sequence). The CDR3 DNA is TGTGCCAGCAGTGGCGGGCATGGCTACACCTTC. It yields the protein CASSGGHGYTF.

This sequence joins TRBV5-1 and TRBJ2-1; D unclear. With 3 bases removed from V and 9 bases from J, the gap between germline ends came to 13 bases. Germline CDR1 SGHRS, CDR2 YFSETQ. The CDR3 runs to 13 residues. CDR3 sequence reads: CASSWEVEAEQFF. In DNA form, the CDR3 reads TGCGCCAGCAGCTGGGAAGTCGAGGCTGAGCAGTTCTTC.

This clonotype came up many times. This chain links TRBV10-2 with TRBJ1-5, with D tentatively TRBD1 (6 bases). The germline gives CDR1 WSHSY, CDR2 SAAADI. The CDR3 length is 13 residues. With 4 bases removed from V and 6 bases from J, the gap between germline ends came to 10 bases. The CDR3 is CASSVQGAQPQHF. The CDR3 DNA is TGCGCCAGCAGTGTACAGGGAGCTCAGCCCCAGCATTTT.

The V call is TRBV25-1, the J call TRBJ2-5; D ambiguous. The CDR3 has 12 residues. Per germline, CDR1 MGHDK and CDR2 SYGVNS. Trimming removed 4 bases from V and 2 bases from J, with 5 bases in between. The CDR3 loop is CASSVGQETQYF. In DNA form, the CDR3 reads TGTGCCAGCAGTGTGGGACAAGAGACCCAGTACTTC.

This clonotype has more than one count but fewer than ten. The chain carries TRBV7-9 and TRBJ2-7; possibly TRBD2 for D (5 bases). CDR1 is SEHNR and CDR2 is FQNEAQ in the germline V gene (reference sequence). V was trimmed by 7 bases and J by 2 bases, leaving 21 bases between them. The CDR3 totals 16 residues. CDR3 amino acids: CASTLAIGPRAYEQYF. CDR3 sequence (DNA): TGTGCCAGCACTCTAGCCATAGGCCCTCGAGCCTACGAGCAGTACTTC.